This TCR beta chain appears in the sequencing data of a study of blood T cells in healthy people across ages. Findings and limits, study-wide: Donors of long life had a larger count of naive CD4+ cells and greater diversity than aged donors.

Combining a sample-barcoded 5' primer with a J-beta primer mix, a second PCR ran for roughly 7 to 12 cycles. In TCRdb, the 5' RACE reads were re-called with MiXCR into one record per CDR3 protein. The sample includes 500,000 to 650,000 distinct CDR3 sequences, about 29% of them seen just once. Unmatched junction bases numbered 5, after V lost 6 bases and J lost 8 bases. CDR3 length equals 14 residues. Per germline, CDR1 MNHNS and CDR2 SASEGT. Details on this clonotype: Antigen: not known.

These same data were also listed under a study on T cells of mothers and their children.

The genes are TRBV6-1 and TRBJ1-6; 9 bases fit TRBD1. This TCR was sampled from a boy younger than 10 in good health. The sample taken for sequencing was blood. The CDR3 region has the DNA TGTGCCAGCAGCGCCGGGACAGGGCATTCACCCCTCCACTTT. This sequence encodes CASSAGTGHSPLHF.